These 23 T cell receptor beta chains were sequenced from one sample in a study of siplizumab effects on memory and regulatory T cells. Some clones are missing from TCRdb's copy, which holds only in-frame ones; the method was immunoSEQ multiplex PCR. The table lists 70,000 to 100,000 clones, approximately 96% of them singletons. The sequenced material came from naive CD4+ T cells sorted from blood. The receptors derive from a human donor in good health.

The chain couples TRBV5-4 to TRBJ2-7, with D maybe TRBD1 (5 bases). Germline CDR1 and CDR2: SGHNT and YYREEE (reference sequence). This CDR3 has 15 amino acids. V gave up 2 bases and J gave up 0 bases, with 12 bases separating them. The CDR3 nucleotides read TGTGCCAGCAGCTTCTGGGGCCGTCTCTCCTACGAGCAGTACTTC. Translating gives CASSFWGRLSYEQYF.

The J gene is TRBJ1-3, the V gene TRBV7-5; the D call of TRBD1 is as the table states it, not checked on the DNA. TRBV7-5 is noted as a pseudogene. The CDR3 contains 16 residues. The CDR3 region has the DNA TGTGTCAGAAGCTGTAAAGGGGTTCACTCTGGAAACACCATATATTTT. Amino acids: CVRSCKGVHSGNTIYF.

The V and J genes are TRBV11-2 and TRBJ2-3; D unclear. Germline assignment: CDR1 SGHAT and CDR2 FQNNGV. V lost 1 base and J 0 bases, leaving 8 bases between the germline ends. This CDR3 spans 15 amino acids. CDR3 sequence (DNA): TGTGCCAGCAGCTTAGCGTCGGCCAGCACAGATACGCAGTATTTT. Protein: CASSLASASTDTQYF.

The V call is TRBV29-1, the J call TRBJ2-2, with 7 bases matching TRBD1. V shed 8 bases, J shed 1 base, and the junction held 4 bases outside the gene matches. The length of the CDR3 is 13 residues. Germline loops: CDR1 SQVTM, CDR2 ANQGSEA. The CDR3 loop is CSFWDRNTGELFF. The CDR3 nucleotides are TGCAGCTTCTGGGACAGGAACACCGGGGAGCTGTTTTTT.

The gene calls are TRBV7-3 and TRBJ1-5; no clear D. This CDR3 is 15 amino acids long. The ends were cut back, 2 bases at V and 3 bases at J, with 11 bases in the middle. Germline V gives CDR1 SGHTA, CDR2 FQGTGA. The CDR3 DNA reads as TGTGCCAGCAGCTTATCAGGCAGACCCAATCAGCCCCAGCATTTT. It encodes CASSLSGRPNQPQHF.

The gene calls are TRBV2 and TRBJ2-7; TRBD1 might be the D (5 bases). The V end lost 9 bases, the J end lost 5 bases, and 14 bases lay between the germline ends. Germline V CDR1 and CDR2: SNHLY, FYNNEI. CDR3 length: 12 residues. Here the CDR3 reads CARRSQGDEQYF. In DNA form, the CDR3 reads TGTGCCAGGAGGTCTCAGGGCGACGAGCAGTACTTC.

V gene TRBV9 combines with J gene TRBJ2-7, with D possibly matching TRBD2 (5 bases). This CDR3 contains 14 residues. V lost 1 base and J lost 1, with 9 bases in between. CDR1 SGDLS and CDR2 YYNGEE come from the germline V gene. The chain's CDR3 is CASSVLAASYEQYF. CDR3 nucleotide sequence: TGTGCCAGCAGCGTACTAGCTGCGTCCTACGAGCAGTACTTC.

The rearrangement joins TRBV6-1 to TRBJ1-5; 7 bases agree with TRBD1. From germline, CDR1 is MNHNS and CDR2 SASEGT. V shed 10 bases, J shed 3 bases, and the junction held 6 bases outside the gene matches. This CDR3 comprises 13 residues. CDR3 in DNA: TGTGCCAACGGACAGGTTCACAATCAGCCCCAGCATTTT. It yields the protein CANGQVHNQPQHF.

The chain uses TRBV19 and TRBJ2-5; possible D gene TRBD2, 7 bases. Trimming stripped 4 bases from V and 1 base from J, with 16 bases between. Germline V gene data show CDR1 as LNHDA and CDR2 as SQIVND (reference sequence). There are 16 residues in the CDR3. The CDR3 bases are TGTGCCAGTAGTACGTCGGTGGCGGGGGCCCAAGAGACCCAGTACTTC. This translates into CASSTSVAGAQETQYF.

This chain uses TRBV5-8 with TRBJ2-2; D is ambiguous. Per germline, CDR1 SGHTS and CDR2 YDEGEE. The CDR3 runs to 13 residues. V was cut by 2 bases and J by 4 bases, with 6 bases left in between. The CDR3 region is CASSFSITGELFF. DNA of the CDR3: TGTGCCAGCAGCTTTTCCATCACCGGGGAGCTGTTTTTT.

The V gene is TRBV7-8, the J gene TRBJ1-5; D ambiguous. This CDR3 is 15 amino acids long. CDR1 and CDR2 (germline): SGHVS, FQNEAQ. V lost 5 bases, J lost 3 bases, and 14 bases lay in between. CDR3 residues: CASSPMDGNNQPQHF. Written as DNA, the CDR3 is TGTGCCAGCAGCCCAATGGACGGAAACAATCAGCCCCAGCATTTT.

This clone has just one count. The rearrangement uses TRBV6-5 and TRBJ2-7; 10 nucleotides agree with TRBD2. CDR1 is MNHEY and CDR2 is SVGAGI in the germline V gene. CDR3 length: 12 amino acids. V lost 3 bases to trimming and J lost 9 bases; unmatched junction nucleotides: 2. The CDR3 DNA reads TGTGCCAGCAGTTATAGCGGGGGGTTGCAGTACTTC. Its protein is CASSYSGGLQYF.

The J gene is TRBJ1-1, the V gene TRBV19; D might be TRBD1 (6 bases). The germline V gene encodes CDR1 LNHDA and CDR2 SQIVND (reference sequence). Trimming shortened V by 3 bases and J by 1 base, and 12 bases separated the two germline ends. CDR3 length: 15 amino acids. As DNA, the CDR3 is TGTGCCAGTAGTATCTTCGGACAGCAGAACACTGAAGCTTTCTTT. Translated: CASSIFGQQNTEAFF. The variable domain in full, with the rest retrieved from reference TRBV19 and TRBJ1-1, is DGGITQSPKYLFRKEGQNVTLSCEQNLNHDAMYWYRQDPGQGLRLIYYSQIVNDFQKGDIAEGYSVSREKKESFPLTVTSAQKNPTAFYLCASSIFGQQNTEAFFGQGTRLTVV.

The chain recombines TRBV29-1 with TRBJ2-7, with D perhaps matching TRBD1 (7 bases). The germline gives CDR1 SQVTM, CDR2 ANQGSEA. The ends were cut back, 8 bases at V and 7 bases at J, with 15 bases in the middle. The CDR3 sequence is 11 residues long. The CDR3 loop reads CSSEGAGEQYF. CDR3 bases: TGCAGCTCTGAGGGGGCGGGAGAGCAGTACTTC.

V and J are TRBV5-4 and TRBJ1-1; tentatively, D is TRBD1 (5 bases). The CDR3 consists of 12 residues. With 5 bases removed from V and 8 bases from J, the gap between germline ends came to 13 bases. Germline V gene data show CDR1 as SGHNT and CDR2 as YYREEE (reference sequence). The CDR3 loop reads CASSYGGREAFF. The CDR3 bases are TGTGCCAGCAGTTATGGGGGGAGGGAAGCTTTCTTT.

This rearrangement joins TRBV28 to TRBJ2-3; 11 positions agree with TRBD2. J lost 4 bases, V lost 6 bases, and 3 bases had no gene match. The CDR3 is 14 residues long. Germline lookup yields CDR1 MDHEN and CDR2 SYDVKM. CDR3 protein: CASRGTSGSDTQYF. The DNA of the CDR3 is TGTGCCAGCAGAGGGACTAGCGGCTCAGATACGCAGTATTTT.

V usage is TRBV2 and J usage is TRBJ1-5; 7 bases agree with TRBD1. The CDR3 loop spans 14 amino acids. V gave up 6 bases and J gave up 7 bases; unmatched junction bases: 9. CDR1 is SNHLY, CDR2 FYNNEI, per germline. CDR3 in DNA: TGTGCCAGCAGCGTACAGGGGAGAGGCCAGCCCCAGCATTTT. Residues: CASSVQGRGQPQHF.

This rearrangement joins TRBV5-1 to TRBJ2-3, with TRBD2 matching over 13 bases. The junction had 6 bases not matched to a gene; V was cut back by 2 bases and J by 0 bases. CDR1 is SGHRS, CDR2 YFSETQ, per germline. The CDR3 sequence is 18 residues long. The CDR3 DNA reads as TGCGCCAGCAGCTTAGGACTAGCGGGGGTCCCGAGCACAGATACGCAGTATTTT. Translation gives CASSLGLAGVPSTDTQYF.

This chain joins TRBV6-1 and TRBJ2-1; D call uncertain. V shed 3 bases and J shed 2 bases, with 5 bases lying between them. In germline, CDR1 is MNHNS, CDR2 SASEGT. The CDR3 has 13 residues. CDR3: CASSDIPYNEQFF. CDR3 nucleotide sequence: TGTGCCAGCAGTGACATTCCCTACAATGAGCAGTTCTTC.

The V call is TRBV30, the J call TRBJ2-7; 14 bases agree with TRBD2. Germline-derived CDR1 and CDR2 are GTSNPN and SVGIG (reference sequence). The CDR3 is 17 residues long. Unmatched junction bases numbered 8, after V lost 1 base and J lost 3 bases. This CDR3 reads CAWSAFRTSGGYYEQYF. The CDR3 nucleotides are TGTGCCTGGAGTGCCTTTAGGACTAGCGGGGGGTACTACGAGCAGTACTTC.

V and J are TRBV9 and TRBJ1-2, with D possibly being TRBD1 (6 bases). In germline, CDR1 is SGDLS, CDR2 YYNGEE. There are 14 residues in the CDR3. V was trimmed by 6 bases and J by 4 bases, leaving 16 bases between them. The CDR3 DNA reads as TGTGCCAGCACCAAGGGGCAGGGGACCTATGGCTACACCTTC. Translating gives CASTKGQGTYGYTF.

Here the CDR3 DNA reads TGTGCCAGCAGCTTACAGTCGGGAGATACGCAGTATTTT. Its translation: CASSLQSGDTQYF. The gene calls are TRBV7-3 and TRBJ2-3; D unclear. CDR3 length: 13 residues. CDR1 is SGHTA and CDR2 is FQGTGA in the germline V gene. Trimming cost V 2 bases and J 5 bases, with 8 bases left between them.

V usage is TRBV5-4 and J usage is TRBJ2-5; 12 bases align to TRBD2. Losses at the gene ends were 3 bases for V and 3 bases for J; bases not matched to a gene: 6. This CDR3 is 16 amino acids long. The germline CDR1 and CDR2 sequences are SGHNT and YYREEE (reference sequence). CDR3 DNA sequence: TGTGCCAGCAGCTCCCCTAGCGGGGGGGCCGAAGAGACCCAGTACTTC. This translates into CASSSPSGGAEETQYF.